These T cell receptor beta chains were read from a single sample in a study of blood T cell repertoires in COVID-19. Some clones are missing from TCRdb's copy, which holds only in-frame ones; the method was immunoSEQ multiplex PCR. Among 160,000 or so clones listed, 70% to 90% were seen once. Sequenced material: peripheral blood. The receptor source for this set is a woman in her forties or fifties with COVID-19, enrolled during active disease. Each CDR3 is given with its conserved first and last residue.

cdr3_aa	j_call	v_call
CASSLNRQGATGELFF	TRBJ2-2	TRBV11-2
CSVDVTGAGVAFF	TRBJ1-1	TRBV29-1
CASSWESSGANVLTF	TRBJ2-6	TRBV5-1
CARTGVNTGELFF	TRBJ2-2	TRBV5-8
CASSLNGQGSYNEQFF	TRBJ2-1	TRBV7-3
CASGLGQLNTEAFF	TRBJ1-1	TRBV12-5
CASSVGGGTGYTF	TRBJ1-2	TRBV9
CASSNLDRENEKLFF	TRBJ1-4	TRBV19
CASSFDRDRRTQYF	TRBJ2-5	TRBV7-2
CASSVGTGRLNTEAFF	TRBJ1-1	TRBV9
CASSEPGVSYGYTF	TRBJ1-2	TRBV9
CASSPRGGIYGYTF	TRBJ1-2	TRBV3-1/TRBV3-2
CAWSPVGGGEQYF	TRBJ2-7	TRBV30
CASSSGTSGGQETQYF	TRBJ2-5	TRBV3-1/TRBV3-2
CASSFTSGYTDTQYF	TRBJ2-3	TRBV28
CASSPRGKGMNTEAFF	TRBJ1-1	TRBV7-9
CASKGVDQPQHF	TRBJ1-5	TRBV28
CASSVSGRGFYEQYF	TRBJ2-7	TRBV9
CASSVEGSGGNSPLHF	TRBJ1-6	TRBV9
CAWSRRADYSPLHF	TRBJ1-6	TRBV30
CASSLWGVSYEQYF	TRBJ2-7	TRBV5-4
CASRRLAANTGELFF	TRBJ2-2	TRBV3-1/TRBV3-2
CASSSGGMGYTF	TRBJ1-2	TRBV13
CASSLLLGASGYTF	TRBJ1-2	TRBV27
CASSESIAGGANNEQFF	TRBJ2-1	TRBV10-1
CASSDIAGVLSYEQYF	TRBJ2-7	TRBV7-9
CASSITGGTNEKLFF	TRBJ1-4	TRBV9
CASTPTGTDGYTF	TRBJ1-2	TRBV7-9
CASSLMRGSTDTQYF	TRBJ2-3	TRBV7-3
CASSRGGDYGYTF	TRBJ1-2	TRBV12-3/TRBV12-4
CASSIGQGRDIQYF	TRBJ2-4	TRBV19
CASSQDGTSWTTDTQYF	TRBJ2-3	TRBV4-2
CASSLRTGVKNIQYF	TRBJ2-4	TRBV7-9
CASSEGGRGRMSGYTF	TRBJ1-2	TRBV10-1
CASSYDGGRTDTQYF	TRBJ2-3	TRBV6-5
CASSETPGQGEGELFF	TRBJ2-2	TRBV5-4
CSGIEGAGDTQYF	TRBJ2-3	TRBV29-1
CAWSVHQGEKLFF	TRBJ1-4	TRBV30
CASRKRGGYNEQFF	TRBJ2-1	TRBV27
CASSPGDRGNYGYTF	TRBJ1-2	TRBV9
CASSSTGALNTEAFF	TRBJ1-1	TRBV7-9